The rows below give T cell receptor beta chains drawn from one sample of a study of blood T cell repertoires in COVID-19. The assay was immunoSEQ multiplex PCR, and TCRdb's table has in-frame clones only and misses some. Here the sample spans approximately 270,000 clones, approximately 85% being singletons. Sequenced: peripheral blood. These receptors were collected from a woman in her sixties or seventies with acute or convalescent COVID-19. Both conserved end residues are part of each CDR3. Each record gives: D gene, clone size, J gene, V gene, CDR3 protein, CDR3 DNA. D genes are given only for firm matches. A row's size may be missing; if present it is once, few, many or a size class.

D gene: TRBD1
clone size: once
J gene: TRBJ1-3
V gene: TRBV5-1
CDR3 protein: CASSLAPTGASGNTIYF
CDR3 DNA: TGCGCCAGCAGCTTGGCGCCAACAGGGGCATCTGGAAACACCATATATTTT

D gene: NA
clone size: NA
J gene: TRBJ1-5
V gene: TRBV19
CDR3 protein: CASSYSVTGNQPQHF
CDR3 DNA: TGTGCCAGTAGTTACAGTGTGACCGGAAATCAACCCCAGCATTTT

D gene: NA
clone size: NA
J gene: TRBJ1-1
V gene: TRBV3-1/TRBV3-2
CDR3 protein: CASGGGSEAFF
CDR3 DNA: TGTGCTTCCGGGGGGGGTTCAGAAGCTTTCTTT

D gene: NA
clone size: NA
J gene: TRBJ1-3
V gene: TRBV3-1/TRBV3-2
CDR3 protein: CASSLASGGNTIYF
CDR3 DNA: TGTGCCAGCAGCCTCGCCAGCGGCGGAAACACCATATATTTT

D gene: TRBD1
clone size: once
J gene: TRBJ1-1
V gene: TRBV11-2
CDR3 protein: CASRYTGGRNTEAFF
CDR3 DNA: TGTGCCAGCAGATATACAGGGGGTAGGAACACTGAAGCTTTCTTT

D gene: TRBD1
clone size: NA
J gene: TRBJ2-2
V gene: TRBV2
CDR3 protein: CASSRQGLKNTGELFF
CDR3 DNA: TGTGCCAGCAGTCGACAGGGTCTTAAGAACACCGGGGAGCTGTTTTTT

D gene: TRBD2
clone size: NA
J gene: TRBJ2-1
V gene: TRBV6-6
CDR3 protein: CATRTSGYNEQFF
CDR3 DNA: TGTGCCACCCGGACTAGCGGTTACAATGAGCAGTTCTTC

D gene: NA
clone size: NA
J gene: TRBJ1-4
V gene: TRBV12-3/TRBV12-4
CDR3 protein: CASGQLNEKLFF
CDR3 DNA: TGTGCCTCCGGACAGCTTAATGAAAAACTGTTTTTT

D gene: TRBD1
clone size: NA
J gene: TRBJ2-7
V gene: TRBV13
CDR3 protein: CACHPVGTGRYEQYF
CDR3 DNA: TGTGCCTGCCATCCGGTGGGGACAGGAAGGTACGAGCAGTACTTC

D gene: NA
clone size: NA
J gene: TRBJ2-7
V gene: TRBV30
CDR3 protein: CAWRRDAYEQYF
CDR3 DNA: TGTGCCTGGAGGCGGGACGCCTACGAGCAGTACTTC

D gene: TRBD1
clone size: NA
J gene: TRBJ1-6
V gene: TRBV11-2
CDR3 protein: CASRGQGGSPLHF
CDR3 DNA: TGTGCCAGCAGAGGACAGGGAGGCTCACCCCTCCACTTT

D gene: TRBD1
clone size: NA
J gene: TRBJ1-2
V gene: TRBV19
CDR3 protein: CASSMAGGQTLNYGYTF
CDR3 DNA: TGTGCCAGTAGTATGGCGGGGGGACAGACTCTGAACTATGGCTACACCTTC

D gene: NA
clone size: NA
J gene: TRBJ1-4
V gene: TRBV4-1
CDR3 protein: CASSHGQPNEKLFF
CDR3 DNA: TGCGCCAGCAGCCACGGACAGCCAAATGAAAAACTGTTTTTT

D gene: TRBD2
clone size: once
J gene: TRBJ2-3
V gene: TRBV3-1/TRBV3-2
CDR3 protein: CASSQKKGRGGSDTQYF
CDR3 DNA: TGTGCCAGCAGCCAAAAAAAAGGTCGGGGGGGCTCAGATACGCAGTATTTT

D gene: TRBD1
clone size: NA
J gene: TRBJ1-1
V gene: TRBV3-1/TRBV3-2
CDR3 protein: CASSPTGGNTEAFF
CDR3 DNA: TGTGCCAGCAGTCCAACAGGGGGGAACACTGAAGCTTTCTTT

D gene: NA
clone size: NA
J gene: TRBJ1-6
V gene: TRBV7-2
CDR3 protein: CASSARQVGGSPLHF
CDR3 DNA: TGTGCCAGCAGCGCCCGACAGGTTGGAGGTTCACCCCTCCACTTT

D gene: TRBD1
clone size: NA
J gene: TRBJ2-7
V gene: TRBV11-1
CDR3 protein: CASSRQGALDEQYF
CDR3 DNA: TGTGCCAGCAGCCGACAGGGGGCCTTAGACGAGCAGTACTTC

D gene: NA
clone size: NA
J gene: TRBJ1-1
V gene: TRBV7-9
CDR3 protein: CATTGGYTEAFF
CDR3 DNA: TGTGCCACCACCGGGGGGTACACTGAAGCTTTCTTT

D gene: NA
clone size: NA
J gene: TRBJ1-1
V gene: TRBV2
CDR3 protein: CASKGVGGVLNTEAFF
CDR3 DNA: TGTGCCAGCAAGGGGGTGGGCGGAGTCTTGAACACTGAAGCTTTCTTT

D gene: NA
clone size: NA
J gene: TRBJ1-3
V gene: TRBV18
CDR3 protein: CASSPLERSSGNTIYF
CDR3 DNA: TGTGCCAGCTCACCCCTAGAAAGAAGCTCTGGAAACACCATATATTTT

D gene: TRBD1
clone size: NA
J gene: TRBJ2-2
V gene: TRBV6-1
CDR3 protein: CASSERQGRAGELFF
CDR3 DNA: TGTGCCAGCAGTGAAAGACAGGGTAGGGCCGGGGAGCTGTTTTTT

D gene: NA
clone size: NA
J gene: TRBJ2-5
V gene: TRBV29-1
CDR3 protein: CSVRGGTDQETQYF
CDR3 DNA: TGCAGTGTGAGAGGCGGGACAGACCAAGAGACCCAGTACTTC